Presented here are 5 T cell receptor beta chains from one specimen sequenced in a study of identical twins. MiXCR was run by TCRdb on the 5' RACE reads, yielding one entry per CDR3 protein. The sample carries about 100,000 distinct CDR3 sequences, 5.9% recorded once. Sequencing was performed on memory T cells sorted from blood. These receptor sequences come from a woman between 45 and 60 years old in good health.

This clonotype was recorded a few times. The rearrangement uses TRBV11-1 and TRBJ2-7; 9 nucleotides match TRBD1. CDR3 length: 12 amino acids. The trim removed 8 bases at V and 4 bases at J, leaving 3 bases unmatched. Per germline, CDR1 SGHAT and CDR2 FQDESV (reference sequence). The CDR3, as DNA: TGTGCCAGCGGCGACAGGGGGTACGAGCAGTACTTC. Translated: CASGDRGYEQYF.

This clonotype was counted a few times. V gene TRBV2 combines with J gene TRBJ2-3, with a tentative D call TRBD2 (5 bases). The CDR3 sequence is 13 residues long. V shed 8 bases and J shed 5 bases, with 14 bases lying between them. CDR1 SNHLY and CDR2 FYNNEI come from the germline V gene. The CDR3 here is CASSGSRVDTQYF. DNA of the CDR3: TGTGCCAGCTCGGGGTCTAGGGTAGATACGCAGTATTTT.

This clonotype was seen many times. The V gene is TRBV12-3 or TRBV12-4, the J gene TRBJ2-5; D gene unclear. Between the trimmed V and J ends, which lost 3 bases and 5 bases, there was a span of 4 bases. This CDR3 region has 11 residues. The CDR3 reads CASSFLETQYF. DNA for the CDR3: TGTGCCAGCAGTTTCTTGGAGACCCAGTACTTC.

This clonotype was seen many times. The chain employs TRBV20-1 and TRBJ2-3, with 8 bases that match TRBD1. CDR3 size: 15 residues. The V and J ends lost 3 bases and 5 bases, in that order; junction bases with no gene match: 10. Per germline, CDR1 DFQATT and CDR2 SNEGSKA (reference sequence). DNA of the CDR3: TGCAGTGCTAGCGCGCTAGGACAGGGACAAGATACGCAGTATTTT. Amino acid sequence: CSASALGQGQDTQYF.

This clonotype was observed many times. This chain connects TRBV4-2 to TRBJ1-3, with TRBD1 identical over 8 bases. After removal of 0 bases from V and 0 bases from J, the junction contained 7 bases not matched to a gene. CDR1 is LGHNA, CDR2 YNFKEQ, per germline. The CDR3 is made up of 18 amino acids. CDR3 sequence: CASSQDFRQGISGNTIYF. The CDR3 DNA reads TGTGCCAGCAGCCAAGATTTCCGACAGGGGATCTCTGGAAACACCATATATTTT.